This entry concerns a single T cell receptor (beta chain). Its antigen is undetermined. The record originates from a study of CD8+ T cells in alopecia areata. Turning to the study itself: Treated patients were given 5 to 10 mg oral tofacitinib twice daily.

Study results and limitations: Normal skin's resident alphabeta T cells are also sequenced in scalp samples. Patients displayed less clarity in TCR sharing than mice, a finding possibly related to HLA.

The CDR3 loop spans 13 amino acids. CDR1 SQVTM and CDR2 ANQGSEA come from the germline V gene. V lost 8 bases to trimming and J lost 1 base, with 11 bases between them. Treatment meaning: oral pan-JAK inhibitor, 5-10 mg twice daily. Samples from alopecia areata patients were lesional scalp punch biopsies and peripheral blood. Reverse transcription of extracted RNA yielded cDNA, which provided the sequencing template. The data were produced by immunoSEQ multiplex PCR, yet TCRdb's version contains in-frame clones alone and is incomplete. The sample carries approximately 110,000 clones, around 50% recorded once.

The sample in question was CD8+ T cells sorted from blood, obtained at week 24, from a patient treated with tofacitinib. V usage is TRBV29-1 and J usage is TRBJ2-2; maybe TRBD2 (6 bases). The source is a human donor with alopecia areata. The CDR3 DNA is TGCAGCTTCACGGGGGAGAACACCGGGGAGCTGTTTTTT. It encodes CSFTGENTGELFF.